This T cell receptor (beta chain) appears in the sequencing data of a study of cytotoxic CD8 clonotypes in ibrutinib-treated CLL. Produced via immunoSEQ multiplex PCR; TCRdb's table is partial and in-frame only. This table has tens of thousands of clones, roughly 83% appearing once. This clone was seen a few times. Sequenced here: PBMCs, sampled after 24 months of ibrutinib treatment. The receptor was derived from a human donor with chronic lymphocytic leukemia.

The CDR3 DNA follows: TGTGCCAGCACCAGAAACGGAGCGGGAAGCACAGATACGCAGTATTTT. Encoded protein: CASTRNGAGSTDTQYF. The chain uses TRBV7-2 and TRBJ2-3; 7 positions agree with TRBD2. Germline lookup yields CDR1 SGHTA and CDR2 FQGNSA. This CDR3 is 16 amino acids long. V was clipped by 7 bases and J by 0 bases; unmatched bases: 10.